The rows below give T cell receptor beta chains drawn from one sample of a study of cytomegalovirus exposure and HLA in healthy donors. TCRdb's table, derived via immunoSEQ multiplex PCR, lists solely in-frame clones and lacks some. The sample has around 65,000 clones; 60% to 65% are singletons. Sequenced: PBMCs. The source of these receptors is a young man in good health and CMV-seronegative. Each CDR3 is given with its conserved first and last residue. D genes are given only for firm matches. Size tells how often a clone was seen (once, few, many) or the class of an expanded clone, and some rows leave it out.

v_gene	j_gene	d_gene	abundance	CDR3nt	CDR3aa
TRBV15	TRBJ2-7	TRBD1	.	TGTGCCACCAGCGGGGACAGGGCCTACGAGCAGTACTTC	CATSGDRAYEQYF
TRBV15	TRBJ2-5	.	once	TGTGCCACCAGCAGGGAGGAGACCCAGTACTTC	CATSREETQYF
TRBV5-1	TRBJ2-7	TRBD1	.	TGCGCCAGCAGCTCAGGACAGGACTACGAGCAGTACTTC	CASSSGQDYEQYF
TRBV30	TRBJ2-1	TRBD2	.	TGTGCCTGTGGACTAGCGGGGGGCGGACTGCCCTACAATGAGCAGTTCTTC	CACGLAGGGLPYNEQFF
TRBV18	TRBJ1-6	.	.	TGTGCCAGCTCACCGGACAGAATTTCACCCCTCCACTTT	CASSPDRISPLHF
TRBV14	TRBJ1-1	.	.	TGTGCCAGCAGCCGATTAGGGGGTGGAACTGAAGCTTTCTTT	CASSRLGGGTEAFF
TRBV29-1	TRBJ1-4	TRBD1	few	TGCAGCGTTACCGGGGACAGTAGTGAAAAACTGTTTTTT	CSVTGDSSEKLFF
TRBV29-1	TRBJ2-5	.	.	TGCAGCGCCCTAGGGGTTGAAGAGACCCAGTACTTC	CSALGVEETQYF
TRBV7-2	TRBJ1-2	.	.	TGTGCCAGCAGCTTAAGGGGGGGCGCGGACTATGGCTACACCTTC	CASSLRGGADYGYTF
TRBV6-1	TRBJ2-1	TRBD2	.	TGTGCCTGCAGCGGGGACTCCTCCTACAATGAGCAGTTCTTC	CACSGDSSYNEQFF
TRBV5-5	TRBJ1-1	.	few	TGTGCCAGCAGCAACCAGGGTGTTGAAGCTTTCTTT	CASSNQGVEAFF
TRBV7-6	TRBJ2-1	.	.	TGTGCCAGCAGCTTACTAGGGGCCAGGCCCAGTGAGCAGTTCTTC	CASSLLGARPSEQFF
TRBV2	TRBJ1-2	.	.	TGTGCCAGTCAAATCGTGGTGACAGCGACTCTAGGCTACACCTTC	CASQIVVTATLGYTF